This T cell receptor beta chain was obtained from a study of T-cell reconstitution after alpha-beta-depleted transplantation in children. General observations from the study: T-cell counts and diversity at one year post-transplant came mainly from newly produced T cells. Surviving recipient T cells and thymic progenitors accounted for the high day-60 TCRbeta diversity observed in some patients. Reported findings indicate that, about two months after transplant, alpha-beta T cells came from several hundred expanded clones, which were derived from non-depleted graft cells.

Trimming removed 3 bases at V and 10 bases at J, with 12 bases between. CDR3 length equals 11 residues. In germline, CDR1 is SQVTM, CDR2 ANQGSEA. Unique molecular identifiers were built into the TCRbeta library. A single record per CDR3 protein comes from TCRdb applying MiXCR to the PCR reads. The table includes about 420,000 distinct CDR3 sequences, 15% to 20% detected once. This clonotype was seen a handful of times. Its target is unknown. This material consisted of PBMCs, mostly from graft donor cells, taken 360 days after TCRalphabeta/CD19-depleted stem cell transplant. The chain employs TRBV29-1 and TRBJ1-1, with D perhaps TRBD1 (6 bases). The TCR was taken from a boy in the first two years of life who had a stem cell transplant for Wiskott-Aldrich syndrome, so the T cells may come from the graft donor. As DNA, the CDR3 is TGCAGCGTTGATACAGGGAGGGCAGCTTTCTTT. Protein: CSVDTGRAAFF.